This T cell receptor (beta chain) was identified in a study of blood T cell repertoires in COVID-19. Across the study: Both acute and convalescent COVID-19 samples were obtained from the United States, Italy and Spain. PBMCs, B-cell-depleted T cells, or T cells provided the cDNA or gDNA that made up the material.

As handled by the study authors: Amplifying reference gene primers gave estimates of nucleated cell counts. Here immunoSEQ multiplex PCR was the method, and the copy in TCRdb shows in-frame clones only, minus some. V, J and clone size reflect that table, while D and trimming were determined from the DNA. The sample contains a few hundred thousand clones, roughly 88% of which appear only once. V gave up 5 bases and J gave up 7 bases, with 18 bases separating them. The V gene's germline CDR1 is SGHTA and CDR2 FQGNSA. The CDR3 runs to 15 residues. Enrolment of Seattle patients took place during active infection, and they were followed longitudinally.

Sequencing input: peripheral blood. The sequence derives from a woman in her thirties with COVID-19, enrolled during active disease. This chain connects TRBV7-2 to TRBJ2-1; D perhaps matches TRBD2 (6 bases). The DNA for the CDR3 is TGTGCCAGCAGCCCCTGGGGGGACCTGTGGAATGAGCAGTTCTTC. As protein: CASSPWGDLWNEQFF.